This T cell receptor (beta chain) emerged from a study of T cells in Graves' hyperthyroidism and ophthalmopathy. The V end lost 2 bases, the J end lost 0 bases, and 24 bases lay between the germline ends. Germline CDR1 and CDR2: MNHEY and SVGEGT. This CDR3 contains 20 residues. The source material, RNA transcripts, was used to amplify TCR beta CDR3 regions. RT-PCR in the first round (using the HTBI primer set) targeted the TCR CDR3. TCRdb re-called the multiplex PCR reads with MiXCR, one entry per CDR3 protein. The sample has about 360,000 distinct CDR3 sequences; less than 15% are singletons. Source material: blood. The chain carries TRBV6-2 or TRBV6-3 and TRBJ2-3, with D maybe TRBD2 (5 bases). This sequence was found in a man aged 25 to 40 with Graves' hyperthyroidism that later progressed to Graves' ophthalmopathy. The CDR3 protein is CASSYPSLAGVASSTDTQYF. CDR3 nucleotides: TGTGCCAGCAGTTACCCCTCGTTGGCGGGCGTAGCTTCTAGCACAGATACGCAGTATTTT.